These T cell receptor beta chains were read from a single sample in a study of spatial heterogeneity in lung cancer. MiXCR was run by TCRdb on the 5' RACE reads, yielding one entry per CDR3 protein. This table has tens of thousands of distinct CDR3 sequences, approximately 6.2% appearing once. The sequences come from PBMCs, collected at surgery. Receptors were obtained from a male donor with early-stage non-small cell lung cancer. Each CDR3 is given with its conserved first and last residue. The order of the fields is J gene, clone size, V gene, D gene, CDR3 protein. A D gene is named only where the DNA matches it firmly. Size values are once, few and many counts, or a class for expanded clones, and some rows have none.

TRBJ2-1 many TRBV20-1 TRBD1 CSAPPDRYNEQFF
TRBJ2-5 many TRBV20-1 . CSAQGPKTQYF
TRBJ2-1 many TRBV20-1 . CSARDTTRMAPDEQFF
TRBJ2-1 few TRBV6-2/TRBV6-3 . CASSSGTYNEQFF
TRBJ2-5 many TRBV7-6 . CASSEQTFQETQYF
TRBJ1-3 many TRBV20-1 TRBD1 CSASRDRGNTIYF
TRBJ2-7 many TRBV19 TRBD1 CASTTTGGPTYEQYF
TRBJ2-2 many TRBV7-9 . CASTYDRGRNTGELFF
TRBJ2-1 many TRBV11-2 . CASSLGTRRQFF
TRBJ1-4 many TRBV30 TRBD1 CAWSPTPGQGANEKLFF
TRBJ1-4 few TRBV12-3/TRBV12-4 TRBD1 CASSLGTGGHEKLFF
TRBJ2-3 . TRBV5-4 . CASSFGDTSTDTQYF
TRBJ2-1 many TRBV6-5 . CASKISPGFDNEQFF
TRBJ2-1 many TRBV5-1 TRBD2 CASSLEDPSGTSNNEQFF
TRBJ2-3 many TRBV10-3 TRBD2 CATDSGASTDTQYF
TRBJ2-5 few TRBV4-2 . CAGSQDYFGKTQYF
TRBJ2-7 many TRBV7-9 . CASSLGLQGGEQYF
TRBJ2-3 few TRBV19 TRBD1 CASSLLTGETDTQYF
TRBJ2-7 few TRBV7-2 TRBD1 CASSAPGQVAAYF
TRBJ2-7 many TRBV7-6 . CASSPARGNYEQYF